These 29 T cell receptor beta chains were sequenced from one sample in a study of T-cell memory formation after mild COVID-19. A single record per CDR3 protein comes from TCRdb applying MiXCR to the 5' RACE reads. The profile covers nearly 110,000 distinct CDR3 sequences, with about an eighth appearing a single time and 35% to 50% taken by the ten largest. Sequences were obtained from PBMCs or a T cell subset sorted from them (not recorded which). The receptors were sampled from a young man who had mild COVID-19 (a few samples of this study predate the infection). Cell type and time point are not known.

The V and J genes are TRBV4-1 and TRBJ2-3, with D perhaps being TRBD1 or TRBD2 (6 bases each). CDR1 is MGHRA and CDR2 is YSYEKL in the germline V gene. There are 13 residues in the CDR3. Between the trimmed V and J ends, which lost 5 bases and 2 bases, there was a span of 8 bases. CDR3 in DNA: TGCGCCAGCAGCGGGGGGCTCACAGATACGCAGTATTTT. The encoded protein is CASSGGLTDTQYF.

This clonotype was counted ten times or more. The V and J genes are TRBV9 and TRBJ1-5, with a weak D call TRBD1 (5 bases). V lost 0 bases and J 2 bases, leaving 15 bases between the germline ends. CDR3 length: 17 amino acids. Germline assignment: CDR1 SGDLS and CDR2 YYNGEE. This chain's CDR3 is CASSVEGEWTGNQPQHF. The CDR3 DNA sequence: TGTGCCAGCAGCGTAGAAGGGGAGTGGACGGGCAATCAGCCCCAGCATTTT. The full variable domain, in which reference TRBV9 and TRBJ1-5 provide the parts outside the CDR3, is DSGVTQTPKHLITATGQRVTLRCSPRSGDLSVYWYQQSLDQGLQFLIQYYNGEERAKGNILERFSAQQFPDLHSELNLSSLELGDSALYFCASSVEGEWTGNQPQHFGDGTRLSIL.

This sequence joins TRBV4-1 and TRBJ2-3; 13 nucleotides align to TRBD2. V shed 4 bases, J shed 4 bases, and the junction held 8 bases outside the gene matches. Germline lookup yields CDR1 MGHRA and CDR2 YSYEKL. The CDR3 is made up of 17 amino acids. The CDR3 region has the DNA TGCGCCAGCAGCCGAGGACTAGCGGGGGAGTTCGCAGATACGCAGTATTTT. Its translation: CASSRGLAGEFADTQYF.

A few counts support this clonotype. V is TRBV4-1 and J is TRBJ2-7; the D gene is possibly TRBD2 (5 bases). Trimming stripped 1 base from V and 1 base from J, with 14 bases between. The germline CDR1 and CDR2 sequences are MGHRA and YSYEKL. The CDR3 contains 16 residues. DNA of the CDR3: TGCGCCAGCAGCCAAGCGGGGAGCAGGAATTCCTACGAGCAGTACTTC. Amino acids: CASSQAGSRNSYEQYF.

This clonotype has a handful of counts. This chain links TRBV6-5 with TRBJ2-1, with 10 bases lining up with TRBD2. The V gene's germline CDR1 is MNHEY and CDR2 SVGAGI. The ends lost 7 bases at V and 10 bases at J; junction bases unmatched: 13. This CDR3 has 15 residues. CDR3 in amino acids: CASTLGASGGEEQFF. CDR3 DNA: TGTGCCAGCACCCTGGGGGCTAGCGGGGGCGAGGAGCAGTTCTTC.

This chain links TRBV12-3 or TRBV12-4 with TRBJ1-2; D not resolved. The CDR3 consists of 13 residues. V lost 4 bases, J lost 3 bases, and 9 bases lay in between. The CDR3, as DNA: TGTGCCAGCAGTTCTCCGGGTGACTATGGCTACACCTTC. Translated, it gives CASSSPGDYGYTF.

The V and J genes are TRBV5-6 and TRBJ1-1; no reliable D call. The V and J ends lost 4 bases and 2 bases respectively, with 12 bases between them. Germline CDR1 reads SGHDT; CDR2 reads YYEEEE. The CDR3 totals 14 residues. CDR3 bases: TGTGCCAGCAGCCCGCAATACTCAAACACTGAAGCTTTCTTT. Translating gives CASSPQYSNTEAFF.

This clonotype has a handful of counts. V is TRBV12-3 or TRBV12-4 and J is TRBJ2-2, with D tentatively TRBD2 (6 bases). V lost 6 bases, J lost 8 bases, and 10 bases lay in between. The CDR3 contains 12 residues. The CDR3 bases are TGTGCCAGCAGAACAGCGGGTGGGGAGCTGTTTTTT. Protein product: CASRTAGGELFF.

CDR3 residues: CASSLTAGGYSEQYF. The CDR3 bases are TGCGCCAGCAGCTTAACAGCGGGGGGTTATAGCGAGCAGTACTTC. The chain uses TRBV4-1 and TRBJ2-7; 9 bases match TRBD2. The CDR3 contains 15 residues. The V and J ends lost 5 bases and 6 bases, in that order; junction bases with no gene match: 11. Germline V CDR1 and CDR2: MGHRA, YSYEKL.

The chain recombines TRBV2 with TRBJ2-2; TRBD1 aligns across 7 bases. CDR3 size: 14 residues. Germline V CDR1 and CDR2: SNHLY, FYNNEI. The CDR3 DNA is TGTGCAAGAGGACAGGCGGGGAACACCGGGGAGCTGTTTTTT. Amino acid sequence: CARGQAGNTGELFF.

The gene calls are TRBV7-6 and TRBJ2-2, with D unclear. V lost 1 base and J lost 1, with 4 bases in between. This CDR3 region has 14 residues. Germline V gene lookup returns CDR1 SGHVS and CDR2 FNYEAQ. The CDR3 bases are TGTGCCAGCAGCTTAGTACAGAACACCGGGGAGCTGTTTTTT. It is translated as CASSLVQNTGELFF.

This clonotype was seen ten or more times. This rearrangement joins TRBV6-2 or TRBV6-3 to TRBJ2-7, with D tentatively TRBD1 (6 bases). Trimming took 7 bases from V and 2 from J, leaving 21 bases between them. CDR3 length: 16 amino acids. Germline V gives CDR1 MNHEY, CDR2 SVGEGT. The CDR3 region is CASTLGHPSSPYEQYF. The CDR3 DNA follows: TGTGCCAGCACCTTGGGACACCCTTCTTCCCCCTACGAGCAGTACTTC.

V and J are TRBV7-3 and TRBJ2-7, with 9 bases matching TRBD1. With V trimmed by 5 bases and J by 1 base, 9 bases remained unmatched. The CDR3 runs 16 residues. CDR1 SGHTA and CDR2 FQGTGA come from the germline V gene. The CDR3 region has the DNA TGTGCCAGCAGCCCTATACCGGACAGGGGTTCCTACGAGCAGTACGTC. Translation: CASSPIPDRGSYEQYV.

CDR3 sequence: CASSLYGGRRTGELFF. In nucleotides, the CDR3 is TGTGCCAGCAGCTTATACGGGGGGAGAAGGACCGGGGAGCTGTTTTTT. The chain uses TRBV7-3 and TRBJ2-2; 7 bases line up with TRBD2. The CDR3 runs to 16 residues. V lost 2 bases and J lost 5; bases outside the gene matches: 8. The V gene's germline CDR1 is SGHTA and CDR2 FQGTGA.

For this clonotype: A much larger clonotype is one base distant, so this may be a read error. The gene calls are TRBV13 and TRBJ2-1, with D possibly being TRBD1 or TRBD2 (5 bases each). Per germline, CDR1 PRHDT and CDR2 FYEKMQ (reference sequence). V lost 2 bases, J lost 7 bases, and 6 bases lay in between. The CDR3 is 12 residues long. The DNA for the CDR3 is TGTGCCAGCAGCTTATGGGGGAATGAGCAGTTCTTC. This gives the protein CASSLWGNEQFF.

Only a few counts were recorded for this clonotype. The rearrangement uses TRBV6-5 and TRBJ1-2; 10 bases are shared with TRBD1. V dropped 1 base and J dropped 0; count of bases not matched to a gene: 11. The CDR3 has 19 amino acids. Germline lookup yields CDR1 MNHEY and CDR2 SVGAGI. The CDR3 sequence: CASSYWDRGKLLTNYGYTF. The CDR3 DNA sequence: TGTGCCAGCAGTTACTGGGACAGGGGTAAACTGTTAACTAACTATGGCTACACCTTC.

This chain joins TRBV7-3 and TRBJ1-1, with D possibly TRBD1 on 5 matching bases. Trimming removed 5 bases at V and 1 base at J, with 14 bases between. The V gene's germline CDR1 is SGHTA and CDR2 FQGTGA. This CDR3 comprises 15 residues. The CDR3 here is CASSPRHQGNTEAFF. As DNA, the CDR3 is TGTGCCAGCAGCCCTCGTCACCAGGGGAACACTGAAGCTTTCTTT.

This clonotype has more than one count but fewer than ten. The chain joins TRBV20-1 to TRBJ2-1, with TRBD2 as a possible D gene (6 bases). V dropped 2 bases and J dropped 10 bases, with 9 bases sitting between them. The CDR3 has 11 amino acids. CDR1 is DFQATT and CDR2 is SNEGSKA in the germline V gene (reference sequence). Here the CDR3 reads CSARNAGEQFF. CDR3 bases: TGCAGTGCTAGAAACGCGGGGGAGCAGTTCTTC.

This clonotype appeared a few times. The rearrangement links TRBV20-1 to TRBJ2-7, with D perhaps matching TRBD1 or TRBD2 (6 bases each). CDR1 is DFQATT and CDR2 is SNEGSKA in the germline V gene (reference sequence). The CDR3 totals 11 residues. The chain's CDR3 is CGGTFSYEQYF. For the CDR3, the DNA is TGCGGGGGGACATTCTCCTACGAGCAGTACTTC.

This clonotype appeared many times. The rearrangement uses TRBV7-2 and TRBJ2-1, with 14 bases matching TRBD2. V gave up 5 bases and J gave up 7 bases; unmatched junction bases: 4. The CDR3 length is 15 residues. Looked up from germline, CDR1 is SGHTA and CDR2 is FQGNSA. The CDR3 DNA reads TGTGCCAGCAGCGCCGGACTAGCGGGGGGAAATGAGCAGTTCTTC. Encoded protein: CASSAGLAGGNEQFF.

The chain links TRBV7-9 to TRBJ1-1, with D possibly TRBD1 on 6 matching bases. Germline V gene data show CDR1 as SEHNR and CDR2 as FQNEAQ (reference sequence). The CDR3 sequence is 12 residues long. Between the trimmed V and J ends, which lost 3 bases and 11 bases, there was a span of 13 bases. The CDR3 loop reads CASSFSGAGAFF. CDR3 DNA sequence: TGTGCCAGCAGCTTCTCGGGGGCTGGGGCTTTCTTT.

This clonotype was found a few times. The chain carries TRBV11-2 and TRBJ2-2; TRBD1 aligns across 8 bases. This CDR3 has 14 residues. V was pared by 5 bases and J by 4 bases, with 3 bases of the junction left unmatched. Per the germline V gene, CDR1 is SGHAT and CDR2 is FQNNGV. CDR3 protein: CASSRDRGTGELFF. The CDR3 bases are TGTGCCAGCAGCCGCGACAGGGGCACCGGGGAGCTGTTTTTT.

There are a few counts of this clonotype. The V gene is TRBV3-1, the J gene TRBJ2-5; TRBD1 agrees at 7 bases. Unmatched junction bases numbered 7, after V lost 4 bases and J lost 2 bases. CDR1 is LGHDT and CDR2 is YNNKEL in the germline V gene (reference sequence). This CDR3 spans 15 amino acids. CDR3 DNA sequence: TGTGCCAGCAGCCCCCCTCCGGGACAGCAAGAGACCCAGTACTTC. Its translation: CASSPPPGQQETQYF.

This clonotype showed up just a few times. The rearrangement joins TRBV7-8 to TRBJ2-1; 9 bases agree with TRBD2. Germline CDR1 and CDR2: SGHVS and FQNEAQ. Germline trimming cut 4 bases from V and 4 bases from J; bases unmatched to any gene: 2. The CDR3 has 14 residues. The CDR3 coding sequence is TGTGCCAGCAGCTACGCGGGGGGGTACAATGAGCAGTTCTTC. Encoded protein: CASSYAGGYNEQFF.

This clonotype was seen more than once but under ten times. The rearrangement joins TRBV10-3 to TRBJ2-7; D possibly corresponds to TRBD2 (6 bases). V was cut by 4 bases and J by 2 bases, with 12 bases left in between. The CDR3 is made up of 14 amino acids. CDR1 and CDR2 (germline): ENHRY, SYGVKD. The CDR3 sequence: CAISVSGRPYEQYF. The CDR3 nucleotides are TGTGCCATCAGTGTCTCGGGGAGGCCCTACGAGCAGTACTTC.

This clonotype showed up just a few times. The chain is built from TRBV7-6 and TRBJ2-7; 8 bases are shared with TRBD2. The germline gives CDR1 SGHVS, CDR2 FNYEAQ. V dropped 5 bases and J dropped 6; count of bases not matched to a gene: 12. This CDR3 is built from 15 residues. The CDR3 loop is CASSQTSAPLREQYF. The CDR3 bases are TGTGCCAGCAGCCAGACTAGCGCTCCCCTTCGCGAGCAGTACTTC.

This clonotype was seen a handful of times. This chain connects TRBV4-1 to TRBJ1-3, with D unresolved. The CDR3 runs to 15 residues. Between the trimmed V and J ends, which lost 4 bases and 0 bases, there was a span of 10 bases. Germline CDR1 MGHRA, CDR2 YSYEKL. The chain's CDR3 is CASSPSSPSGNTIYF. The CDR3 DNA reads TGCGCCAGCAGCCCATCAAGCCCCTCTGGAAACACCATATATTTT.

This clonotype was observed at least ten times. This sequence joins TRBV29-1 and TRBJ2-5; no reliable D call. V lost 3 bases and J 1 base, leaving 24 bases between the germline ends. In germline, CDR1 is SQVTM, CDR2 ANQGSEA. The CDR3 length is 18 residues. The CDR3 reads CSVDALAEVLSGQETQYF. DNA of the CDR3: TGCAGCGTTGACGCCCTCGCTGAAGTATTAAGTGGCCAAGAGACCCAGTACTTC.

This clonotype was seen only a few times. This chain uses TRBV10-3 with TRBJ2-7; 10 bases align to TRBD1. The CDR3 sequence is 15 residues long. Germline V gene sequence: CDR1 ENHRY, CDR2 SYGVKD. With V trimmed by 6 bases and J by 4 bases, 9 bases remained unmatched. CDR3 in amino acids: CAISEDRGKGYEQYV. In DNA, the CDR3 is TGTGCCATCAGCGAGGACAGGGGGAAAGGGTACGAGCAGTACGTC.